These T cell receptor beta chains were read from a single sample in a study of early T cells in non-severe SARS-CoV-2 infection. TCRdb re-analysed the 5' RACE reads in MiXCR, keeping a single row per CDR3 protein. The sample has about 19,000 distinct CDR3 sequences; about 4% are singletons. Input material: whole blood. The source is an adult who was a healthcare worker with PCR-confirmed SARS-CoV-2 infection or an uninfected control (not recorded which). The CDR3 runs from the conserved cysteine through the conserved F or W. Each record gives: J gene, D gene, clone size, V gene, CDR3 DNA, CDR3 protein. The D gene is left open where the match is weak. Clone size, where shown, is once, few, many, or a class for clones that have expanded.

>TRBJ1-2|NA|many|TRBV6-2/TRBV6-3
TGTGCCAGCGTTCCGTCAGCTAACTATGGCTACACCTTC
CASVPSANYGYTF
>TRBJ1-2|TRBD1|many|TRBV12-3/TRBV12-4
TGTGCCAGCAGTTTCGGACAGGCTCCCGGCTACACCTTC
CASSFGQAPGYTF
>TRBJ1-1|NA|medium-sized|TRBV29-1
TGCAGCGTCGACGTTGGGACGCCTGAAGCTTTCTTT
CSVDVGTPEAFF
>TRBJ1-3|NA|medium-sized|TRBV5-4
TGTGCCAGCAGCCTTGCCGGGGGGGGAAACACCATATATTTT
CASSLAGGGNTIYF
>TRBJ2-3|TRBD2|medium-sized|TRBV7-2
TGTGCCAGCAGCTTAGGCGGACTAGCGGGGGGGCAGCAGTATTTT
CASSLGGLAGGQQYF
>TRBJ2-3|TRBD1|NA|TRBV20-1
TGCAGTGCTAGAGTAGGACAGGGAGATACGCAGTATTTT
CSARVGQGDTQYF
>TRBJ1-2|NA|NA|TRBV20-1
TGCAGTGCTAGAGACGTCCAGGGACTGAAGGGCTACACCTTC
CSARDVQGLKGYTF
>TRBJ2-1|NA|many|TRBV10-3
TGTGCCATCAGTGAGTTAAGAGGTCGCTCCTACAATGAGCAGTTCTTC
CAISELRGRSYNEQFF
>TRBJ1-2|NA|many|TRBV30
TGTGCCTGGAGTGTACCCGACACGCAGAGCTACACCTTC
CAWSVPDTQSYTF
>TRBJ1-4|NA|many|TRBV5-1
TGCGCCAGCAGGTTTGCACCTGAAAATGAAAAACTGTTTTTT
CASRFAPENEKLFF
>TRBJ2-7|NA|many|TRBV7-2
TGTGCCAGCAGCTCGGATCACGGGTTCTACGAGCAGTACTTC
CASSSDHGFYEQYF
>TRBJ2-3|NA|few|TRBV7-6
TGTGCCAGCAGCTATGATCCTGGGTCGGCAGATACGCAGTATTTT
CASSYDPGSADTQYF
>TRBJ2-1|NA|many|TRBV25-1
TGTGCCAGCAGTGCTGCATGGACTTCCGGTGAGGCGGGGAATGAGCAGTTCTTC
CASSAAWTSGEAGNEQFF
>TRBJ1-6|NA|NA|TRBV3-1
TGTGCCAGCAGCCAAGTCAGGAGTTCCTATAATTCACCCCTCCACTTT
CASSQVRSSYNSPLHF
>TRBJ1-5|NA|many|TRBV20-1
TGCAGTGCTAGTAGACCCGATCAGCCCCAGCATTTT
CSASRPDQPQHF
>TRBJ1-6|NA|NA|TRBV20-1
TGCAGTGCTAGAGTTCGGAGCCATAATTCACCCCTCCACTTT
CSARVRSHNSPLHF
>TRBJ2-7|NA|NA|TRBV2
TGTGCCAGCAGTTTAGACAGATTGGAAAGCTCCTACGAGCAGTACTTC
CASSLDRLESSYEQYF
>TRBJ1-2|NA|many|TRBV7-9
TGTGCCAGCAGCGATTTCGGCAGGACGAGCTATGGCTACACCTTC
CASSDFGRTSYGYTF
>TRBJ1-5|NA|medium-sized|TRBV20-1
TGCAGTGCTAGAGGGCCCAATCAGCCCCAGCATTTT
CSARGPNQPQHF
>TRBJ2-7|NA|many|TRBV5-1
TGCGCCAGCAGCCCCGAGGGGGTCTCCTACGAGCAGTACTTC
CASSPEGVSYEQYF
>TRBJ1-3|NA|many|TRBV2
TGTGCCAGCAGCGGACAGTTCTCTGGAAACACCATATATTTT
CASSGQFSGNTIYF
>TRBJ2-1|TRBD2|many|TRBV18
TGTGCCAGCTCACAAGGGAGGGCCTCCTACAATGAGCAGTTCTTC
CASSQGRASYNEQFF
>TRBJ2-7|NA|many|TRBV7-2
TGTGCCTGCCGGGACGCCTCCTACGAGCAGTACTTC
CACRDASYEQYF
>TRBJ2-3|TRBD1|many|TRBV6-5
TGTGCCAGCAGCGACAGGGGCGGCGCAGATACGCAGTATTTT
CASSDRGGADTQYF
>TRBJ1-4|NA|many|TRBV25-1
TGTGCCAGCAGGGGAGGGGGGTCCAATGAAAAACTGTTTTTT
CASRGGGSNEKLFF
>TRBJ2-7|NA|many|TRBV19
TGTGCCAGTAGTCCCCTCGGCCGGAGCTCCTACGAGCAGTACTTC
CASSPLGRSSYEQYF
>TRBJ1-1|NA|NA|TRBV29-1
TGCAGCGTTAGTAAAAACACTGAAGCTTTCTTT
CSVSKNTEAFF
>TRBJ1-5|NA|medium-sized|TRBV10-3
TGTGCCTCCTCCACGGGAAATCAGCCCCAGCATTTT
CASSTGNQPQHF
>TRBJ1-1|NA|many|TRBV2
TGTGCCAGCCGCGACAGCGGCACTGAAGCTTTCTTT
CASRDSGTEAFF
>TRBJ2-7|TRBD2|many|TRBV6-1
TGTGCCAGCACCCGTATGAGCGGGGGGGCCTACGAGCAGTACTTC
CASTRMSGGAYEQYF
>TRBJ2-7|TRBD1|many|TRBV6-1
TGTGCCAGCAGTCCTCGGGGACAGGGAGACGAGCAGTACTTC
CASSPRGQGDEQYF
>TRBJ1-1|NA|few|TRBV30
TGTGCCTGGAGTGTTCCGTTAGTAGGGGGGAACACTGAAGCTTTCTTT
CAWSVPLVGGNTEAFF
>TRBJ1-4|NA|few|TRBV7-2
TGTGCCAGCAGCTTAGATCCAGGCTTTATGATGAAACTGTTTTTT
CASSLDPGFMMKLFF
>TRBJ1-3|NA|many|TRBV20-1
TGCAGTGCTACGTTGCCCGAAACTGGAAACACCATATATTTT
CSATLPETGNTIYF
>TRBJ1-2|NA|many|TRBV5-4
TGTGCCAGCAGCTTGGTTCCGGGAGGCTATGGCTACACCTTC
CASSLVPGGYGYTF
>TRBJ2-5|NA|many|TRBV19
TGTGCCAGTAGTCCAAGGACACAGGGAGGTGAGACCCAGTACTTC
CASSPRTQGGETQYF
>TRBJ2-3|TRBD2|many|TRBV6-2/TRBV6-3
TGTGCCAGCAGCCCGACTAGCGCCACAGATACGCAGTATTTT
CASSPTSATDTQYF
>TRBJ1-5|TRBD1|NA|TRBV29-1
TGCAGCGCCGGGGACAGTAGCAATCAGCCCCAGCATTTT
CSAGDSSNQPQHF
>TRBJ1-3|NA|many|TRBV5-1
TGCGCCAGCAGCTCGGACTCTGGAAACACCATATATTTT
CASSSDSGNTIYF
>TRBJ2-1|TRBD1|many|TRBV19
TGTGCCAGTAGCCGGGACAGGGGCTACAATGAGCAGTTCTTC
CASSRDRGYNEQFF
>TRBJ2-7|TRBD1|many|TRBV10-2
TGCGCCAGCAACAGACAGGGGTCCTACGAGCAGTACTTC
CASNRQGSYEQYF
>TRBJ1-2|NA|medium-sized|TRBV7-9
TGTGCCAGCAGCTTAGGGGGTAGAGGATTCACCTCCGGCTACACCTTC
CASSLGGRGFTSGYTF
>TRBJ1-2|NA|many|TRBV3-1
TGTGCCAGCAGCCAAGGGACCAACTATGGCTACACCTTC
CASSQGTNYGYTF
>TRBJ2-1|NA|NA|TRBV7-7
TGTGCCAGCAGCCCTCGACAGTCCTACAATGAGCAGTTCTTC
CASSPRQSYNEQFF
>TRBJ2-2|TRBD2|few|TRBV7-2
TGTGCCAGCAGCTTACGAGCGGGGGCGAACACCGGGGAGCTGTTTTTT
CASSLRAGANTGELFF
>TRBJ1-5|TRBD1|many|TRBV6-5
TGTGCCAGCGGCAGGGGGGGGCAGGGCAATCAGCCCCAGCATTTT
CASGRGGQGNQPQHF
>TRBJ2-7|NA|many|TRBV4-2
TGTGCCAGCAGCCAAGTTGGGACATCTGGCCCCTACGAGCAGTACTTC
CASSQVGTSGPYEQYF
>TRBJ2-2|NA|many|TRBV9
TGTGCCAGCAGCGTAGGGGGAGAGGACACCGGGGAGCTGTTTTTT
CASSVGGEDTGELFF
>TRBJ1-6|NA|many|TRBV6-6
TGTGCCAGCAGTTACTGGTTGACTGGGATAAGCTCCTATAATTCACCCCTCCACTTT
CASSYWLTGISSYNSPLHF
>TRBJ2-2|NA|NA|TRBV3-1
TGTGCCAGCAGCCAAGATAAGGCAGTCCTGTTTTTT
CASSQDKAVLFF
>TRBJ1-4|NA|many|TRBV6-6
TGTGCCAGCAGTTCCACAGGGCCTGATGAAAAACTGTTTTTT
CASSSTGPDEKLFF
>TRBJ1-2|TRBD1|NA|TRBV7-9
TGTGCCAGCAGCACAGGACAGGGACCGATGTATGGCTACACCTTC
CASSTGQGPMYGYTF
>TRBJ1-5|NA|many|TRBV18
TGTGCCAGCTCACCACCGGGTCAGCCCCAGCATTTT
CASSPPGQPQHF
>TRBJ2-5|NA|many|TRBV27
TGTGCCAGCAGTTCATCACAAGAGACCCAGTACTTC
CASSSSQETQYF
>TRBJ1-1|NA|few|TRBV12-3/TRBV12-4
TGTGCCAGCAGTTTCGCCGGACAGAGCAAAGATGAAGCTTTCTTT
CASSFAGQSKDEAFF
>TRBJ1-1|NA|many|TRBV14
TGTGCCAGCAGCCTGACAGCCAACACTGAAGCTTTCTTT
CASSLTANTEAFF
>TRBJ1-6|NA|medium-sized|TRBV10-2
TGCGCCAGTCGACAGGTCTATAATTCACCCCTCCACTTT
CASRQVYNSPLHF